This T cell receptor beta chain was profiled in a study of T cell repertoires in cytomegalovirus infection. About the research overall: From public TCR beta signatures came an indication of both CMV infection and matching HLA type.

Study findings and constraints: HLA-C-restricted TCR beta clonotypes specific for CMV led the ex vivo response.

From the reads, TCRdb called clonotypes with MiXCR, one entry per CDR3 protein. The repertoire holds about a million distinct CDR3 sequences, with 30% to 40% as singletons. V shed 1 base and J shed 9 bases, with 25 bases lying between them. Germline lookup yields CDR1 DFQATT and CDR2 SNEGSKA (reference sequence). The CDR3 is 17 amino acids. Comments on this clonotype: The antigen is unknown.

The receptor's source is a human donor in good health (CMV status not recorded). Some clones in this sample may be carry-over from other donors' samples. The source was cultured CD8+ T cells from PBMCs, collected from culture after CMV antigen stimulation. The chain joins TRBV20-1 to TRBJ2-1; possible D gene TRBD2, 7 bases. CDR3 protein: CSARGSGGLAQFAEQFF. The CDR3 region has the DNA TGCAGTGCTAGAGGTTCCGGGGGGCTAGCCCAATTCGCTGAGCAGTTCTTC.